Listed here are 10 T cell receptor beta chains from one sample, sequenced in a study of blood T cell repertoires in COVID-19. TCRdb's copy holds only in-frame clones and misses some; the assay was immunoSEQ multiplex PCR. This sample yields roughly 400,000 clones, of which 70% to 90% are seen a single time; about 1.5% belongs to the top ten. Input material: PBMCs or T cells enriched from blood (not recorded which). Receptor source: a young woman who had been exposed to COVID-19.

The V and J genes are TRBV4-1 and TRBJ2-1, with D possibly being TRBD1 (7 bases). CDR3 length: 16 residues. CDR1 is MGHRA, CDR2 YSYEKL, per germline. Trimming left V 1 base short and J 3 bases short, with 13 bases between. CDR3 nucleotide sequence: TGCGCCAGCAGCCAAGTTTCAGGGGGGTACTACAATGAGCAGTTCTTC. Its protein is CASSQVSGGYYNEQFF.

The chain combines TRBV18 with TRBJ2-7, with D hard to call. Trimming removed 3 bases from V and 4 bases from J, with 7 bases in between. CDR3 size: 12 residues. Germline CDR1 and CDR2: KGHSH and LQKENI. CDR3 sequence reads: CASSPSEYEQYF. Here the CDR3 DNA reads TGTGCCAGCTCACCCTCGGAGTACGAGCAGTACTTC.

V gene TRBV27 combines with J gene TRBJ2-7, with TRBD1 as a possible D gene (5 bases). The germline gives CDR1 MNHEY, CDR2 SMNVEV (reference sequence). Trimming pared 6 bases from V and 4 bases from J, leaving 13 bases between. The CDR3 contains 13 residues. The CDR3 here is CASSQGGKYEQYF. The CDR3 coding sequence is TGTGCCAGCAGCCAGGGTGGAAAGTACGAGCAGTACTTC.

This sequence joins TRBV28 and TRBJ2-7, with 7 bases matching TRBD1. From germline, CDR1 is MDHEN and CDR2 SYDVKM. CDR3 length: 14 amino acids. V shed 6 bases, J shed 0 bases, and the junction held 5 bases outside the gene matches. The DNA of the CDR3 is TGTGCCAGCAGGCTCACAGGGGCCTCCTACGAGCAGTACTTC. Encoded protein: CASRLTGASYEQYF.

The CDR3 loop is CASSLGQGEGETQYF. The DNA of the CDR3 is TGTGCCAGCAGCTTGGGACAGGGGGAGGGGGAGACCCAGTACTTC. V and J are TRBV11-2 and TRBJ2-5; 11 nucleotides match TRBD1. CDR1 and CDR2 from the germline V gene are SGHAT and FQNNGV. V was pared by 3 bases and J by 5 bases, with 5 bases of the junction left unmatched. There are 15 residues in the CDR3.

The J gene is TRBJ1-5, the V gene TRBV19, with D tentatively TRBD1 (5 bases). Deletions cut 5 bases from V and 0 bases from J, with 8 bases between. This CDR3 region has 14 residues. Germline loops: CDR1 LNHDA, CDR2 SQIVND (reference sequence). The CDR3 DNA reads TGTGCCAGTAGTCCAGGGAATAGCAATCAGCCCCAGCATTTT. Its protein product is CASSPGNSNQPQHF.

The V gene is TRBV5-6, the J gene TRBJ2-3; 7 nucleotides align to TRBD2. CDR1 and CDR2 from the germline V gene are SGHDT and YYEEEE. This CDR3 has 16 amino acids. Unmatched junction bases numbered 8, after V lost 3 bases and J lost 1 base. The CDR3 DNA reads TGTGCCAGCAGCTATGGACTGGGGGGGGGCACAGATACGCAGTATTTT. Its protein product is CASSYGLGGGTDTQYF.

The chain is built from TRBV4-2 and TRBJ2-7; tentative D call: TRBD1 (6 bases). Trimming pared 5 bases from V and 3 bases from J, leaving 14 bases between. From germline, CDR1 is LGHNA and CDR2 YNFKEQ. This CDR3 has 14 residues. CDR3 residues: CASSERQAIYEQYF. CDR3 nucleotides: TGTGCCAGCAGCGAAAGACAGGCCATCTACGAGCAGTACTTC.

The chain carries TRBV30 and TRBJ2-3; 9 nucleotides agree with TRBD2. Trimming removed 3 bases from V and 3 bases from J; junction bases left unmatched: 4. CDR1 and CDR2 (germline): GTSNPN, SVGIG (reference sequence). This CDR3 has 14 residues. The CDR3 bases are TGTGCCTGGAGGGGCGGGGGGGCAACAGATACGCAGTATTTT. It encodes CAWRGGGATDTQYF.

The CDR3 nucleotides are TGTGCCACCAGTGATCCCAGGACAGGGTATGAGCAGTTCTTC. It yields the protein CATSDPRTGYEQFF. This rearrangement joins TRBV24-1 to TRBJ2-1; 8 positions match TRBD1. Per germline, CDR1 KGHDR and CDR2 SFDVKD. The CDR3 contains 14 residues. V was pared by 3 bases and J by 8 bases, with 5 bases of the junction left unmatched.